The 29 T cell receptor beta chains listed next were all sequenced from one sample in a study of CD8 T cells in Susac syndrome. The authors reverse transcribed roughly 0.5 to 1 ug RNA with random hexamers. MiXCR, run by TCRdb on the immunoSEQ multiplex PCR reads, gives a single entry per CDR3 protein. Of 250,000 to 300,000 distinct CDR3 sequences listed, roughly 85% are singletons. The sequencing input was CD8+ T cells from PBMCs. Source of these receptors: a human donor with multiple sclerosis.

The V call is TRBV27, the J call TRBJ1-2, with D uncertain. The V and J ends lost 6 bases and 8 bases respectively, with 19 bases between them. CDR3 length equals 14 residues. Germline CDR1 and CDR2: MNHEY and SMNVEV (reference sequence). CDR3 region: CASRPTERRVGYTF. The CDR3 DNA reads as TGTGCCAGCAGGCCTACCGAGAGGAGGGTAGGCTACACCTTC.

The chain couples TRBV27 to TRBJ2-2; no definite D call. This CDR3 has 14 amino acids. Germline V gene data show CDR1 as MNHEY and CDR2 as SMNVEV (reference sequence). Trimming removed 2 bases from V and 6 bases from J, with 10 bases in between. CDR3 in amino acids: CASSLREAPGELFF. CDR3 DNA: TGTGCCAGCAGTTTACGAGAAGCACCCGGGGAGCTGTTTTTT.

CDR3 nucleotide sequence: TGTGCCAGCAGGGGGACTTGGGGGACTGCGAACACCGGGGAGCTGTTTTTT. The encoded protein is CASRGTWGTANTGELFF. The chain links TRBV6-2 or TRBV6-3 to TRBJ2-2, with D maybe TRBD2 (6 bases). V was shortened by 6 bases and J by 0 bases, with 17 bases between the two germline ends. Germline CDR1 is MNHEY and CDR2 is SVGEGT. CDR3 length equals 17 residues.

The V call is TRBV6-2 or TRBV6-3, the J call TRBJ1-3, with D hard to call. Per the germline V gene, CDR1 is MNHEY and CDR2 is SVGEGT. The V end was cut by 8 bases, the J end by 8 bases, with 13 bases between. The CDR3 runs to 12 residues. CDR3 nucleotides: TGTGCCAGCCGGCCGTCGGGAGACACCATATATTTT. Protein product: CASRPSGDTIYF.

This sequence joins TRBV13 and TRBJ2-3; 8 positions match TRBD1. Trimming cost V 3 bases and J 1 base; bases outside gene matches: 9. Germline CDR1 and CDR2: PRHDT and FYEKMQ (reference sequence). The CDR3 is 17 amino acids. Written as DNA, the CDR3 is TGTGCCAGCAGCTTCGATCTTTCGACAGGGGGCACAGATACGCAGTATTTT. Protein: CASSFDLSTGGTDTQYF.

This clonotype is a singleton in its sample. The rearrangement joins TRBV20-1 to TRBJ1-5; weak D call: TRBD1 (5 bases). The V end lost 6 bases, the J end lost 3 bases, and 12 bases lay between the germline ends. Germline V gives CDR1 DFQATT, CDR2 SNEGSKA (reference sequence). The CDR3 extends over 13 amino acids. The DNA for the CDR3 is TGCAGTGCCAGACAGAGCGACAATCAGCCCCAGCATTTT. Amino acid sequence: CSARQSDNQPQHF.

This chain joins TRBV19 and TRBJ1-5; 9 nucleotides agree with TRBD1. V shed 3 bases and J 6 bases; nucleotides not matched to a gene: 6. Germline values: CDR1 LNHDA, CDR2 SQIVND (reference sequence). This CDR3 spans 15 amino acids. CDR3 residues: CASSIGTGIGQPQHF. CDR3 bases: TGTGCCAGTAGTATCGGGACAGGGATAGGTCAGCCCCAGCATTTT.

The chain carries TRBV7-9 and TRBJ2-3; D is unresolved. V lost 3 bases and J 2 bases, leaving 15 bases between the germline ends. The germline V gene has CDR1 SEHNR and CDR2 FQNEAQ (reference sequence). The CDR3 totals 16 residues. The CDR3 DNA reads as TGTGCCAGCAGCTTCCCCTCCGGAGCAGACACAGATACGCAGTATTTT. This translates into CASSFPSGADTDTQYF.

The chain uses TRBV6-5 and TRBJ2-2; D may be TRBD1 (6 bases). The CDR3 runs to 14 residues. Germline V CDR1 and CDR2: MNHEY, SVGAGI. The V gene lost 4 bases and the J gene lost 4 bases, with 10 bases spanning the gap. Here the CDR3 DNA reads TGTGCCAGCAGTTTCAGCAGGGGCACCGGGGAGCTGTTTTTT. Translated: CASSFSRGTGELFF.

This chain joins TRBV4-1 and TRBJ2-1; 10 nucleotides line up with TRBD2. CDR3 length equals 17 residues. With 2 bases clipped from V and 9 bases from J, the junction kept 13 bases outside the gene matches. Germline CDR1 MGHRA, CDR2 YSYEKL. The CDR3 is CASSQSPPGLASGEQFF. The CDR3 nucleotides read TGCGCCAGCAGCCAATCTCCTCCGGGACTAGCGTCGGGTGAGCAGTTCTTC.

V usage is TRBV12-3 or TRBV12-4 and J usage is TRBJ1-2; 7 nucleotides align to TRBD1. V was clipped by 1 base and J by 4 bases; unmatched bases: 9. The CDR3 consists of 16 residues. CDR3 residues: CASSLDGPSGGYGYTF. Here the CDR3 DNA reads TGTGCCAGCAGTTTAGATGGACCCTCAGGGGGCTATGGCTACACCTTC.

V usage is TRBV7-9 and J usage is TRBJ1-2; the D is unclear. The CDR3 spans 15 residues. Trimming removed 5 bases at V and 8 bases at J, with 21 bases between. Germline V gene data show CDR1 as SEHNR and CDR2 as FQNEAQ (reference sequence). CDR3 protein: CASSLPPDGPLGYTF. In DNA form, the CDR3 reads TGTGCCAGCAGCCTGCCGCCGGACGGTCCGTTGGGCTACACCTTC.

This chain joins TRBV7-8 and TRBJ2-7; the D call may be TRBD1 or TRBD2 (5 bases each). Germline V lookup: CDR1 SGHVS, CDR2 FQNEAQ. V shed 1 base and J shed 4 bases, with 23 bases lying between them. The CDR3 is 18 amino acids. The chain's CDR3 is CASSLGSSGPGRVYEQYF. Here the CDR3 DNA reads TGTGCCAGCAGCTTAGGCTCCTCGGGGCCAGGTAGAGTATACGAGCAGTACTTC.

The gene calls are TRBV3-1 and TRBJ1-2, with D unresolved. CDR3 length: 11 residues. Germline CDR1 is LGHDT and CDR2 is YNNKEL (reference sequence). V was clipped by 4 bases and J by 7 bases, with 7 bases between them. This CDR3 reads CASSRRGGYTF. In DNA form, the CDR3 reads TGTGCCAGCAGCCGCCGGGGTGGCTACACCTTC.

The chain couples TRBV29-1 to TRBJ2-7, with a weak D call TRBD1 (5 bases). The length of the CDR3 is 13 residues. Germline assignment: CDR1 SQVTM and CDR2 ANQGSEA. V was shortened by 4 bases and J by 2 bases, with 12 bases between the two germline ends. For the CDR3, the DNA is TGCAGCGTTGGGACATCACGGACCTACGAGCAGTACTTC. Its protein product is CSVGTSRTYEQYF.

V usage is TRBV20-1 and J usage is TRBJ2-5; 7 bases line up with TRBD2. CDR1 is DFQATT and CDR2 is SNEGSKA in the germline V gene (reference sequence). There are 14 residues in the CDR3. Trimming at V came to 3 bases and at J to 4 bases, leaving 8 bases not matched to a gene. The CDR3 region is CSASRPSGGETQYF. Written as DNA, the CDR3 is TGCAGTGCTAGCCGGCCTAGCGGCGGAGAGACCCAGTACTTC.

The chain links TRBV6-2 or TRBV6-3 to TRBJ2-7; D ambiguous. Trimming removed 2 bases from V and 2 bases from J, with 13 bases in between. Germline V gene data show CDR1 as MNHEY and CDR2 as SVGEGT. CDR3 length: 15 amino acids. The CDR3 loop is CASSYTPSFTYEQYF. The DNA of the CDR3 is TGTGCCAGCAGTTACACTCCGAGCTTCACCTACGAGCAGTACTTC.

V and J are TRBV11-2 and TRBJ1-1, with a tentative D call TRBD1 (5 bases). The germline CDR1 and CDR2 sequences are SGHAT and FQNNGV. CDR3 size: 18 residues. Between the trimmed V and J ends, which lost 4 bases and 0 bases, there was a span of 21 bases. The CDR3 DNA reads TGTGCCAGCAGCTCGACCCCGGATCTTAGCAGGGTGAACACTGAAGCTTTCTTT. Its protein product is CASSSTPDLSRVNTEAFF.

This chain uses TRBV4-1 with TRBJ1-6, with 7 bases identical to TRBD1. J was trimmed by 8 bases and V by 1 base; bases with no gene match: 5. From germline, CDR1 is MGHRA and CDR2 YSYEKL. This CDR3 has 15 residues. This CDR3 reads CASSQVGTAHSPLHF. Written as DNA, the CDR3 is TGCGCCAGCAGCCAAGTGGGGACAGCTCATTCACCCCTCCACTTT.

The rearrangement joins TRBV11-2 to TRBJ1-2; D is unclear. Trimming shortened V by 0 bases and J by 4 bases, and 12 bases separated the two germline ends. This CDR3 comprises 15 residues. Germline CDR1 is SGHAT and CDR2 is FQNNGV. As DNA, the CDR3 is TGTGCCAGCAGCTTAGATGGAGGGTCCCCCTATGGCTACACCTTC. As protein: CASSLDGGSPYGYTF.

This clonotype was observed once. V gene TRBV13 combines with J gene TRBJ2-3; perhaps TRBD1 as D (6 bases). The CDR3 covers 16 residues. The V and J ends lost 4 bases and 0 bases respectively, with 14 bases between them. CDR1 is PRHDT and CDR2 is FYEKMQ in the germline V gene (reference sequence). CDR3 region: CASSSGTSFSTDTQYF. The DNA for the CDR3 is TGTGCCAGCAGCTCCGGGACATCATTTAGCACAGATACGCAGTATTTT.

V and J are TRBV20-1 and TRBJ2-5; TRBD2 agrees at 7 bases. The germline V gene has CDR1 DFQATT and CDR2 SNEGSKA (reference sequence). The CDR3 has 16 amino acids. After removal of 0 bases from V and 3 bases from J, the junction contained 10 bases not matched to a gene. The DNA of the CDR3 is TGCAGTGCTAGAGATTTCGGGGGACTAAAGGAAGAGACCCAGTACTTC. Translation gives CSARDFGGLKEETQYF.

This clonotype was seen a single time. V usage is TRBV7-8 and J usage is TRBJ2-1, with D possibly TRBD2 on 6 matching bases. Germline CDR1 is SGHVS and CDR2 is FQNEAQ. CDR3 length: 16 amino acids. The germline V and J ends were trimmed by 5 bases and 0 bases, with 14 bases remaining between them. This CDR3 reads CASSLAPTSSYNEQFF. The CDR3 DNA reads TGTGCCAGCAGCCTCGCCCCGACTAGCTCCTACAATGAGCAGTTCTTC. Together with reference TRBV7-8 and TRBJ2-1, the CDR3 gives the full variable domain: GAGVSQSPRYKVAKRGQDVALRCDPISGHVSLFWYQQALGQGPEFLTYFQNEAQLDKSGLPSDRFFAERPEGSVSTLKIQRTQQEDSAVYLCASSLAPTSSYNEQFFGPGTRLTVL.

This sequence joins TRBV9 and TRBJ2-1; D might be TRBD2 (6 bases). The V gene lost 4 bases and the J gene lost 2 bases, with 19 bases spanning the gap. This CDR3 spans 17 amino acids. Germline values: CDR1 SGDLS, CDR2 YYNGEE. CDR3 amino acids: CASSPPFGAGTYNEQFF. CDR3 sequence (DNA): TGTGCCAGCAGCCCCCCGTTCGGGGCGGGGACCTACAATGAGCAGTTCTTC.

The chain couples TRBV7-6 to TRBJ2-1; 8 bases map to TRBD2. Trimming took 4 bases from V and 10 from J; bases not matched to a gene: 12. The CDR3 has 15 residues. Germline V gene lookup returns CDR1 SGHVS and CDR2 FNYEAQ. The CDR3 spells CASSWSGSQGQEQFF. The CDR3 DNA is TGTGCCAGCAGCTGGAGCGGGAGCCAGGGTCAAGAGCAGTTCTTC.

This CDR3 reads CASSPRAFSYEQYF. The CDR3 DNA follows: TGTGCCAGTAGTCCGCGGGCATTCTCCTACGAGCAGTACTTC. V usage is TRBV19 and J usage is TRBJ2-7; a weak D match, TRBD2 (5 bases). CDR1 and CDR2 from the germline V gene are LNHDA and SQIVND (reference sequence). V shed 5 bases and J shed 0 bases, with 11 bases lying between them. The CDR3 length is 14 residues.

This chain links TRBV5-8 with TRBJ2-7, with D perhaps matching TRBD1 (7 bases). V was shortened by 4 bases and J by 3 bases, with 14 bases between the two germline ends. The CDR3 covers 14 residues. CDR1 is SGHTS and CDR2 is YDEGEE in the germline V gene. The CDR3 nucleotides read TGTGCCAGCAGCGGCGGGGACAGAGTCTACGAGCAGTACTTC. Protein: CASSGGDRVYEQYF. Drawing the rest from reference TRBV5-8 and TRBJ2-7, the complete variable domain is EAGVTQSPTHLIKTRGQQATLRCSPISGHTSVYWYQQALGLGLQFLLWYDEGEERNRGNFPPRFSGRQFPNYSSELNVNALELEDSALYLCASSGGDRVYEQYFGPGTRLTVT.

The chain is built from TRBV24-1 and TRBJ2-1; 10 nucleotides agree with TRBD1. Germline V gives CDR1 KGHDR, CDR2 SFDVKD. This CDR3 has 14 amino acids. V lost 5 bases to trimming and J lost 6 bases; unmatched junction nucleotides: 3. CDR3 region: CATSGRTGGNEQFF. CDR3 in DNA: TGTGCCACCAGTGGAAGGACAGGGGGCAATGAGCAGTTCTTC.

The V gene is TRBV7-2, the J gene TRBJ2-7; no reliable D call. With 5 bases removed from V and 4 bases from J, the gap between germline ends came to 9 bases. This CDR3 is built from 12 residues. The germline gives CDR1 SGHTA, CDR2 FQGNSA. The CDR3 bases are TGTGCCAGCAGCATCCTTGGGTACGAGCAGTACTTC. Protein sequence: CASSILGYEQYF.